The subject of this entry is one T cell receptor (beta chain). These data belong to a study of blood T cell repertoires in COVID-19. Trimming took 3 bases from V and 2 from J; bases not matched to a gene: 6. CDR1 LNHDA and CDR2 SQIVND come from the germline V gene (reference sequence). This CDR3 region has 15 residues. Profiled with immunoSEQ multiplex PCR; TCRdb holds only in-frame clones, not every one. The sample records nearly 350,000 clones, about 90% being singletons. The genes are TRBV19 and TRBJ2-7, with TRBD1 matching 8 bases. Sequences were obtained from peripheral blood. This TCR was sampled from a woman aged 45-60 years with COVID-19, enrolled during active disease. DNA of the CDR3: TGTGCCAGTAGTATCCTCAGGGGGCCCACCTACGAGCAGTACTTC. Amino acid sequence: CASSILRGPTYEQYF. The full variable domain, rest sourced from reference TRBV19 and TRBJ2-7, is DGGITQSPKYLFRKEGQNVTLSCEQNLNHDAMYWYRQDPGQGLRLIYYSQIVNDFQKGDIAEGYSVSREKKESFPLTVTSAQKNPTAFYLCASSILRGPTYEQYFGPGTRLTVT.